The 3 T cell receptor beta chains listed next were all sequenced from one sample in a study of neoadjuvant anti-PD-1 for oral cavity cancer. Clones were sequenced by immunoSEQ multiplex PCR, and TCRdb holds only the in-frame ones, with some missing. Here the sample spans fewer than 70,000 clones, more than 65% being singletons. The sequences come from PBMCs, collected before nivolumab (anti-PD-1) treatment. Receptors originate from a person between 40 and 79 years old with oral cavity squamous cell carcinoma.

This chain uses TRBV21-1 with TRBJ2-7; the table gives TRBD2 as D, unverified against the DNA. TRBV21-1 is flagged as a pseudogene. The CDR3 totals 18 residues. The CDR3 bases are TGTGCCAGCAGCAAAGATTCCCGGCTAGCGGGGGCTCTCTACGAGCAGTACTTC. This gives the protein CASSKDSRLAGALYEQYF.

The rearrangement links TRBV18 to TRBJ2-1; 8 nucleotides match TRBD2. The CDR3 contains 16 residues. Germline values: CDR1 KGHSH, CDR2 LQKENI. The trim removed 0 bases at V and 8 bases at J, leaving 9 bases unmatched. Here the CDR3 reads CASSPPGTGGRDEQFF. The CDR3 DNA reads TGTGCCAGCTCACCACCCGGGACGGGGGGGCGTGATGAGCAGTTCTTC.

This chain joins TRBV9 and TRBJ1-1; maybe TRBD1 (5 bases). Germline V lookup: CDR1 SGDLS, CDR2 YYNGEE. The V end lost 0 bases, the J end lost 1 base, and 16 bases lay between the germline ends. This CDR3 is built from 17 residues. The CDR3, as DNA: TGTGCCAGCAGCGTAGGGTTAGTTGGGGCCGAGAACACTGAAGCTTTCTTT. It translates to CASSVGLVGAENTEAFF.